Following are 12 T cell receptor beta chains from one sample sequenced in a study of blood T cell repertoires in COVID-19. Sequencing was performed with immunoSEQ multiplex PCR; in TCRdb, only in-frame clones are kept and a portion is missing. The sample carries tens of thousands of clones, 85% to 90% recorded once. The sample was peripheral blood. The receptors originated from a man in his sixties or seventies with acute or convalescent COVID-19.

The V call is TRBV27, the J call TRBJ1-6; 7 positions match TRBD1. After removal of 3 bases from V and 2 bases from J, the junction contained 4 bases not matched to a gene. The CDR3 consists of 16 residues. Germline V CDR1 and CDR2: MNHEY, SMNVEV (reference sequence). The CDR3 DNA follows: TGTGCCAGCAGTTTGAGGGGGCCCACCTATAATTCACCCCTCCACTTT. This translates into CASSLRGPTYNSPLHF.

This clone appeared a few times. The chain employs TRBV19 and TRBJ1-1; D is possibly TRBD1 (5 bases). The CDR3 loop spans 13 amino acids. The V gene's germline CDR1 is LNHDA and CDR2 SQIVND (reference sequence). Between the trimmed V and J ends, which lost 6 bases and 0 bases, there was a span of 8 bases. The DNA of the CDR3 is TGTGCCAGTAGGCCGACAGTGAACACTGAAGCTTTCTTT. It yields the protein CASRPTVNTEAFF. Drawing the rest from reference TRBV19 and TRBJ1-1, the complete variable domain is DGGITQSPKYLFRKEGQNVTLSCEQNLNHDAMYWYRQDPGQGLRLIYYSQIVNDFQKGDIAEGYSVSREKKESFPLTVTSAQKNPTAFYLCASRPTVNTEAFFGQGTRLTVV.

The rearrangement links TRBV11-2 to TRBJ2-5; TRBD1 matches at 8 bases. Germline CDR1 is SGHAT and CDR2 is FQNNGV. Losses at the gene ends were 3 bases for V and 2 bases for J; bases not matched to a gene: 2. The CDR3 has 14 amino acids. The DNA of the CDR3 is TGTGCCAGCAGCTTTTACAGGGGGCAAGAGACCCAGTACTTC. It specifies CASSFYRGQETQYF.

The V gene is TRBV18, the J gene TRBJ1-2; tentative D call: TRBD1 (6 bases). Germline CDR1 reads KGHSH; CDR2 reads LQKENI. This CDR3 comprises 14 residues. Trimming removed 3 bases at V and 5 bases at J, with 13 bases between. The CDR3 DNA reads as TGTGCCAGCTCACCCTTGGACAGCACATATGGCTACACCTTC. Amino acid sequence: CASSPLDSTYGYTF.

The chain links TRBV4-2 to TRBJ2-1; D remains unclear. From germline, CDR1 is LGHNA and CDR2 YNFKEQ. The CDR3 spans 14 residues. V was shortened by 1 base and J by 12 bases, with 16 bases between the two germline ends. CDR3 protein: CASSQVGGRTGQFF. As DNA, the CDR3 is TGTGCCAGCAGCCAAGTTGGCGGCCGCACGGGGCAGTTCTTC.

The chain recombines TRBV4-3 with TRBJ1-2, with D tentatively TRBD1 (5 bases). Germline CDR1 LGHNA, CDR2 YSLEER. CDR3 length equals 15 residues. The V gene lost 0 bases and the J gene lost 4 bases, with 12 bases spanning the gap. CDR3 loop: CASSQDTQGGYGYTF. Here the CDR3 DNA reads TGCGCCAGCAGCCAAGATACCCAGGGCGGCTATGGCTACACCTTC.

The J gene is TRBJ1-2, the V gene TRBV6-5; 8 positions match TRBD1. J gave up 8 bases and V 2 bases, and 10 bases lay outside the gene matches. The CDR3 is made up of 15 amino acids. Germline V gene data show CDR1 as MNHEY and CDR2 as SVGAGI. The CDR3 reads CASSYQGQGRSGYTF. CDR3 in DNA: TGTGCCAGCAGTTACCAAGGACAGGGAAGGAGCGGCTACACCTTC.

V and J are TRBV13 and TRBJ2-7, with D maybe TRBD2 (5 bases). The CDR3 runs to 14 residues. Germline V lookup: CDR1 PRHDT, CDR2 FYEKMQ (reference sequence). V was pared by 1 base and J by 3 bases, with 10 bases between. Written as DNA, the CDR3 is TGTGCCAGCAGCTTAGCGGGATTCCTCTACGAGCAGTACTTC. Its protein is CASSLAGFLYEQYF.

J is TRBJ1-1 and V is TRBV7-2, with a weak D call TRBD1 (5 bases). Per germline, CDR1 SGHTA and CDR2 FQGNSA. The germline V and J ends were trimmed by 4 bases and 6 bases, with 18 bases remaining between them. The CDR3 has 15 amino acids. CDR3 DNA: TGTGCCAGCAGCTCCCAAGGCGGGACGGATGCTGAAGCTTTCTTT. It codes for CASSSQGGTDAEAFF.

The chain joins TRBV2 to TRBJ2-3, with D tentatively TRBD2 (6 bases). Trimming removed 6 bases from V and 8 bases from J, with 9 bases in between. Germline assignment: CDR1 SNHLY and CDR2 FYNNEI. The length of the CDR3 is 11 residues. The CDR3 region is CASRPGGTQYF. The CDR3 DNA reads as TGTGCCAGCAGACCCGGGGGTACGCAGTATTTT.

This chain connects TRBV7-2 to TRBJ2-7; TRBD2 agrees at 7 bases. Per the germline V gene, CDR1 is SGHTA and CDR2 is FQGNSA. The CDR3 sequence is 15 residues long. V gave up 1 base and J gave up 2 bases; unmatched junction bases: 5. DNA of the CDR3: TGTGCCAGCAGCTTAGGGCCCGGACTAGCCTACGAGCAGTACTTC. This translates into CASSLGPGLAYEQYF.

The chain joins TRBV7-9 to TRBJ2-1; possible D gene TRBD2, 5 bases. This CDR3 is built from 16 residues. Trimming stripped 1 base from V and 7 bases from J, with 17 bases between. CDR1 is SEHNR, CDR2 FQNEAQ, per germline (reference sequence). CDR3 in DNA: TGTGCCAGCAGCTTAGGGTTAGGACTGGCTAGAAATGAGCAGTTCTTC. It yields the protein CASSLGLGLARNEQFF.